This is a list of T cell receptor beta chains from one sample in a study of Ad26.COV2.S vaccination and SARS-CoV-2 variants. The data were produced by immunoSEQ multiplex PCR, yet TCRdb's version contains in-frame clones alone and is incomplete. The profile shows hundreds of thousands of clones, about 90% of them singletons. The sample in question was peripheral blood, obtained in a trial of Ad26.COV2.S vaccine versus placebo. The receptors stem from a person aged 18-65 years who received the Ad26.COV2.S COVID-19 vaccine or a placebo. The CDR3 runs from the conserved cysteine through the conserved F or W. A D gene is named only where the DNA matches it firmly. Clone size is stated in some rows and not others, as once, few, many or a class when expanded.

j_gene: TRBJ2-5
d_gene: NA
v_gene: TRBV19
abundance: NA
CDR3nt: TGTGCCAGTAGTATTGGAGGGGCCAGAGAAGAGACCCAGTACTTC
CDR3aa: CASSIGGAREETQYF

j_gene: TRBJ1-2
d_gene: NA
v_gene: TRBV5-4
abundance: once
CDR3nt: TGTGCCAGCACCGACAGCGACTTCAACTATGGCTACACCTTC
CDR3aa: CASTDSDFNYGYTF

j_gene: TRBJ2-6
d_gene: TRBD1
v_gene: TRBV6-4
abundance: NA
CDR3nt: TGTGCCAGCAGGAGGGACAGGGCGAGCTCTGGGGCCAACGTCCTGACTTTC
CDR3aa: CASRRDRASSGANVLTF

j_gene: TRBJ2-1
d_gene: TRBD2
v_gene: TRBV4-1
abundance: NA
CDR3nt: TGCGCCAGCAGCCAAGTTCTACTAGCGGGGTCCAATGAGCAGTTCTTC
CDR3aa: CASSQVLLAGSNEQFF

j_gene: TRBJ2-1
d_gene: TRBD2
v_gene: TRBV28
abundance: NA
CDR3nt: TGTGCCAGCAGTCTACGGACTAGGGGTCCCATAGGTGAGCAGTTCTTC
CDR3aa: CASSLRTRGPIGEQFF

j_gene: TRBJ2-1
d_gene: NA
v_gene: TRBV5-4
abundance: many
CDR3nt: TGTGCCAGCAGCTATGGAGGATTTAGCAATGAGCAGTTCTTC
CDR3aa: CASSYGGFSNEQFF

j_gene: TRBJ1-1
d_gene: NA
v_gene: TRBV23-1
abundance: once
CDR3nt: TGCGCCAGCAGTCAAGAGTTTGGGAACACTGAAGCTTTCTTT
CDR3aa: CASSQEFGNTEAFF

j_gene: TRBJ2-7
d_gene: TRBD2
v_gene: TRBV3-1/TRBV3-2
abundance: NA
CDR3nt: TGTGCCAGCAGTCAGGGGACTAGCGGGATAGGGGGATACGAGCAGTACTTC
CDR3aa: CASSQGTSGIGGYEQYF

j_gene: TRBJ1-1
d_gene: NA
v_gene: TRBV7-9
abundance: NA
CDR3nt: TGTGCCAGCAGCCCTGCGGGGGGGGCTAGGAACACTGAAGCTTTCTTT
CDR3aa: CASSPAGGARNTEAFF

j_gene: TRBJ1-2
d_gene: NA
v_gene: TRBV18
abundance: NA
CDR3nt: TGTGCCAGCGGGGACAACTATGGCTACACCTTC
CDR3aa: CASGDNYGYTF

j_gene: TRBJ1-2
d_gene: TRBD1
v_gene: TRBV7-9
abundance: NA
CDR3nt: TGTGCCAGCAGCTTCCGGGACAGGGTAGAATATGGCTACACCTTC
CDR3aa: CASSFRDRVEYGYTF

j_gene: TRBJ2-4
d_gene: TRBD1
v_gene: TRBV5-4
abundance: NA
CDR3nt: TGTGCCAGCAGCCACCGGACCCTCCTAGCAGGGGGCTCCGGTAACATTCAGTACTTC
CDR3aa: CASSHRTLLAGGSGNIQYF

j_gene: TRBJ2-1
d_gene: NA
v_gene: TRBV5-1
abundance: NA
CDR3nt: TGCGCCAGCAGCTTAGGGACCGCGAGTAATGAGCAGTTCTTC
CDR3aa: CASSLGTASNEQFF

j_gene: TRBJ2-7
d_gene: TRBD2
v_gene: TRBV5-1
abundance: NA
CDR3nt: TGCGCCAGCAGCTTTGGCCCTAGCGGGAGTACCACCTACGAGCAGTACTTC
CDR3aa: CASSFGPSGSTTYEQYF

j_gene: TRBJ1-1
d_gene: TRBD1
v_gene: TRBV27
abundance: few
CDR3nt: TGTGCCAGCAGTACACGGGACAGGCGGACTGAAGCTTTCTTT
CDR3aa: CASSTRDRRTEAFF

j_gene: TRBJ2-7
d_gene: NA
v_gene: TRBV9
abundance: NA
CDR3nt: TGTGCCAGCAGCCATGGACAGAAAGGTTACGAGCAGTACTTC
CDR3aa: CASSHGQKGYEQYF

j_gene: TRBJ1-5
d_gene: TRBD1
v_gene: TRBV2
abundance: NA
CDR3nt: TGTGCCAGCAGCCAGACAGGGGGCCAGCCCCAGCATTTT
CDR3aa: CASSQTGGQPQHF

j_gene: TRBJ1-4
d_gene: TRBD1
v_gene: TRBV3-1/TRBV3-2
abundance: NA
CDR3nt: TGTGCCAGCAGCCAAGGCCGGGACAGTAATGAAAAACTGTTTTTT
CDR3aa: CASSQGRDSNEKLFF

j_gene: TRBJ2-7
d_gene: NA
v_gene: TRBV19
abundance: NA
CDR3nt: TGTGCCAGTAGTAATCCGGGGGCGAATTCCTACGAGCAGTACTTC
CDR3aa: CASSNPGANSYEQYF

j_gene: TRBJ2-7
d_gene: TRBD2
v_gene: TRBV6-5
abundance: NA
CDR3nt: TGTGCCAGCAGAACCGGGACTAGCTTTTTCTACGAGCAGTACTTC
CDR3aa: CASRTGTSFFYEQYF

j_gene: TRBJ1-2
d_gene: NA
v_gene: TRBV10-2
abundance: once
CDR3nt: TGCGCCAGCAGTGATGACAGGACCTATGGCTACACCTTC
CDR3aa: CASSDDRTYGYTF

j_gene: TRBJ2-5
d_gene: NA
v_gene: TRBV18
abundance: NA
CDR3nt: TGTGCCAGCTCACCAGGAAGGGCGGAGACCCAGTACTTC
CDR3aa: CASSPGRAETQYF

j_gene: TRBJ1-2
d_gene: NA
v_gene: TRBV16
abundance: NA
CDR3nt: TGTGCCAGCTGCCCCGATCCCAGCTATGGCTACACCTTC
CDR3aa: CASCPDPSYGYTF

j_gene: TRBJ2-1
d_gene: NA
v_gene: TRBV6-5
abundance: NA
CDR3nt: TGTGCCAGCAGTTACTCCGCGGCTTCCTACAATGAGCAGTTCTTC
CDR3aa: CASSYSAASYNEQFF

j_gene: TRBJ2-7
d_gene: NA
v_gene: TRBV6-2/TRBV6-3
abundance: NA
CDR3nt: TGTGCCAGCAGTTATAAGGGGGGTTCCTACGAGCAGTACTTC
CDR3aa: CASSYKGGSYEQYF

j_gene: TRBJ2-1
d_gene: TRBD2
v_gene: TRBV29-1
abundance: NA
CDR3nt: TGCAGCGTTTCCGGGACTAACCCGAACAATGAGCAGTTCTTC
CDR3aa: CSVSGTNPNNEQFF

j_gene: TRBJ2-3
d_gene: NA
v_gene: TRBV6-6
abundance: once
CDR3nt: TGTGCCAGCAACCTGGCCGGGACCCCCTCCGATACGCAGTATTTT
CDR3aa: CASNLAGTPSDTQYF

j_gene: TRBJ1-1
d_gene: TRBD1
v_gene: TRBV3-1/TRBV3-2
abundance: NA
CDR3nt: TGTGCCAGCAGCCTAATAAACAGGGGTTTAGCTTTCTTT
CDR3aa: CASSLINRGLAFF

j_gene: TRBJ2-3
d_gene: TRBD2
v_gene: TRBV28
abundance: NA
CDR3nt: TGTGCCAGCAGTTCCCAGAGCGGGGGGGTCACAGATACGCAGTATTTT
CDR3aa: CASSSQSGGVTDTQYF

j_gene: TRBJ2-5
d_gene: NA
v_gene: TRBV27
abundance: NA
CDR3nt: TGTGCCAGCAGTTTATCGAGGGGGGCAGGGGAGACCCAGTACTTC
CDR3aa: CASSLSRGAGETQYF

j_gene: TRBJ1-2
d_gene: NA
v_gene: TRBV9
abundance: NA
CDR3nt: TGTGCCAGCAGCCCAGCGGGGGCTAACTATGGCTACACCTTC
CDR3aa: CASSPAGANYGYTF

j_gene: TRBJ1-2
d_gene: TRBD1
v_gene: TRBV7-2
abundance: NA
CDR3nt: TGTGCCAGCAGCTTAGGGGACAGCAGTAACTATGGCTACACCTTC
CDR3aa: CASSLGDSSNYGYTF

j_gene: TRBJ2-1
d_gene: NA
v_gene: TRBV11-2
abundance: NA
CDR3nt: TGTGCCAGCAGCTTAAATTCTGGCTCCTACAATGAGCAGTTCTTC
CDR3aa: CASSLNSGSYNEQFF

j_gene: TRBJ2-4
d_gene: NA
v_gene: TRBV5-1
abundance: NA
CDR3nt: TGCGCCAGCAGCTTGGAGGGACACTCCAAAAACATTCAGTACTTC
CDR3aa: CASSLEGHSKNIQYF

j_gene: TRBJ1-1
d_gene: NA
v_gene: TRBV6-5
abundance: NA
CDR3nt: TGTGCCAGCAGTTACTCGACCCTCACTGAAGCTTTCTTT
CDR3aa: CASSYSTLTEAFF

j_gene: TRBJ2-5
d_gene: NA
v_gene: TRBV11-2
abundance: once
CDR3nt: TGTGCCAGCGGGCAAGAGACCCAGTACTTC
CDR3aa: CASGQETQYF

j_gene: TRBJ2-1
d_gene: NA
v_gene: TRBV7-7
abundance: NA
CDR3nt: TGTGCCAGCAGCCGAACTAGGGGACCCTACAATGAGCAGTTCTTC
CDR3aa: CASSRTRGPYNEQFF

j_gene: TRBJ2-3
d_gene: NA
v_gene: TRBV27
abundance: NA
CDR3nt: TGTGCCAGCAGTTTATTGAAGCGGGGCACAGATACGCAGTATTTT
CDR3aa: CASSLLKRGTDTQYF

j_gene: TRBJ2-7
d_gene: NA
v_gene: TRBV5-5
abundance: NA
CDR3nt: TGTGCCAGCAGCCCCTTACCGCTAGAGGCCTACGAGCAGTACTTC
CDR3aa: CASSPLPLEAYEQYF

j_gene: TRBJ2-7
d_gene: TRBD2
v_gene: TRBV6-5
abundance: NA
CDR3nt: TGTGCCACGACTAGCGGGGGTTACGAGCAGTACTTC
CDR3aa: CATTSGGYEQYF

j_gene: TRBJ2-7
d_gene: TRBD2
v_gene: TRBV28
abundance: NA
CDR3nt: TGTGCCACCATTCCGGGACTAGCGAGGGAGCAGTACTTC
CDR3aa: CATIPGLAREQYF

j_gene: TRBJ2-6
d_gene: NA
v_gene: TRBV7-9
abundance: NA
CDR3nt: TGTGCCAGCAGCATCCGAACAGACTCTGGGGCCAACGTCCTGACTTTC
CDR3aa: CASSIRTDSGANVLTF

j_gene: TRBJ2-5
d_gene: NA
v_gene: TRBV4-1
abundance: NA
CDR3nt: TGCGCCAGCAGCCAACACCGAGGGCCCCGAGAGACCCAGTACTTC
CDR3aa: CASSQHRGPRETQYF

j_gene: TRBJ2-1
d_gene: NA
v_gene: TRBV11-2
abundance: NA
CDR3nt: TGTGCCAGCAGCTTAGGGGGGCGGGTTCACAATGAGCAGTTCTTC
CDR3aa: CASSLGGRVHNEQFF

j_gene: TRBJ1-2
d_gene: TRBD1
v_gene: TRBV29-1
abundance: NA
CDR3nt: TGCAGCGTTGAGGACAGGGGGCAGAGGATCTATGGCTACACCTTC
CDR3aa: CSVEDRGQRIYGYTF

j_gene: TRBJ2-7
d_gene: NA
v_gene: TRBV7-9
abundance: NA
CDR3nt: TGTGCCAGCAGCGGCGACAGTCGGAGGGACTACGAGCAGTACTTC
CDR3aa: CASSGDSRRDYEQYF

j_gene: TRBJ2-7
d_gene: NA
v_gene: TRBV9
abundance: NA
CDR3nt: TGTGCCAGCAGCGTAGGATGGGGGAGCCCCAACGAGCAGTACTTC
CDR3aa: CASSVGWGSPNEQYF

j_gene: TRBJ2-7
d_gene: TRBD2
v_gene: TRBV18
abundance: NA
CDR3nt: TGTGCCAGCTCACTTGAAGCGGGAGCCGAGCAGTACTTC
CDR3aa: CASSLEAGAEQYF

j_gene: TRBJ2-1
d_gene: NA
v_gene: TRBV5-1
abundance: NA
CDR3nt: TGCGCCAGCAGCTTGGTAGGGGGAACGTACAATGAGCAGTTCTTC
CDR3aa: CASSLVGGTYNEQFF

j_gene: TRBJ2-3
d_gene: TRBD2
v_gene: TRBV7-2
abundance: NA
CDR3nt: TGTGCCAGCAGCTGGGCCCCGACTAGCGGGAGTCTTACGCAGTATTTT
CDR3aa: CASSWAPTSGSLTQYF

j_gene: TRBJ1-5
d_gene: NA
v_gene: TRBV6-5
abundance: NA
CDR3nt: TGTGCCAGCAGTTACTACCAAGGTAGCAATCAGCCCCAGCATTTT
CDR3aa: CASSYYQGSNQPQHF

j_gene: TRBJ2-5
d_gene: NA
v_gene: TRBV25-1
abundance: NA
CDR3nt: TGTGCCAGCAGTGAATATGATAAGGGGGGCCAGGGGACCCAGTACTTC
CDR3aa: CASSEYDKGGQGTQYF